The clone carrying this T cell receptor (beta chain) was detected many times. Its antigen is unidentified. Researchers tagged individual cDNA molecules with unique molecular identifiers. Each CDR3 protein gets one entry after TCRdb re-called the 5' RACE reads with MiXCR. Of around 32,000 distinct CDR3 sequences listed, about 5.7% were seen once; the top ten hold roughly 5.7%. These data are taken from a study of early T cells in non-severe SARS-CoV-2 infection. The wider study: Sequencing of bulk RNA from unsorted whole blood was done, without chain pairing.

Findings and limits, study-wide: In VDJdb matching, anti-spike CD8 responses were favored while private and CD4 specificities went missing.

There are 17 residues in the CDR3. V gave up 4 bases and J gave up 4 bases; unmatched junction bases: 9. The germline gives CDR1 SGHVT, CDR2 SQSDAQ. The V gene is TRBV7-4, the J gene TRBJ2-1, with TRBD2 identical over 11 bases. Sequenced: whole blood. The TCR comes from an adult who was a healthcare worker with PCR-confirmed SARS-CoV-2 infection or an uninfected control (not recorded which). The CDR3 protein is CASSSKRLAGFYNEQFF. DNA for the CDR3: TGTGCCAGCAGCTCGAAACGACTAGCGGGGTTTTACAATGAGCAGTTCTTC.